This paragraph covers one T cell receptor beta chain sequence. Its antigen has not been determined. Within one base of it there is no much larger clone, and no base qualities were kept. The source of the sample is a study of chronic HIV infection and antiretroviral therapy (dated by TCRdb to about 2015). Receptor amplification or capture employed 5' RACE. The run used an Illumina MiSeq. TCRdb reworked the public reads: Q25 trimming with fastp, MiXCR clone assembly, productive beta chains retained. Every CDR3 protein is listed once, alongside the most common genes and DNA of its rows. Counted in this sample were over 40,000 distinct CDR3 sequences; about a fifth of them appeared once. Of the sample, around 2.8% is held by the ten largest clones. For CDR1 and CDR2, the germline V gene (reference sequence) lists MNHEY and SMNVEV. Trimming takes 6 bases from V and 4 bases from J, and the germline ends sit 12 bases apart. From its cysteine to its phenylalanine, the CDR3 spans 14 amino acids. Solely the CDR3 DNA is kept, with 42 bases framed from the first base.

The sequence derives from an adult who had HIV and had not received antiretroviral therapy, or was an uninfected healthy control (not recorded which). The V and J segments used are TRBV27 and TRBJ2-2, with an unclear D gene assignment. Sequencing input: peripheral blood. This receptor has the CDR3 CASRPSHGTGELFF. The nucleotide sequence is given as TGTGCCAGCAGACCCTCGCATGGCACCGGGGAGCTGTTTTTT.